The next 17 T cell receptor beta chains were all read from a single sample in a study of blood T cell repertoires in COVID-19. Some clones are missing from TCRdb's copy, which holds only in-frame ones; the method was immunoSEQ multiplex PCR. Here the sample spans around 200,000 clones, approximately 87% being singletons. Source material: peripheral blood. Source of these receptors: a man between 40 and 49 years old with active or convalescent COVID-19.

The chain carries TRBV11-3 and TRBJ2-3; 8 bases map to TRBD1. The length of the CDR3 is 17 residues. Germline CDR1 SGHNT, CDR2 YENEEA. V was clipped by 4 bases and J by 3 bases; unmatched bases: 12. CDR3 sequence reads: CASSSRTGRRGTDTQYF. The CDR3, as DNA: TGTGCCAGCAGCTCCCGGACAGGGAGGAGAGGAACAGATACGCAGTATTTT.

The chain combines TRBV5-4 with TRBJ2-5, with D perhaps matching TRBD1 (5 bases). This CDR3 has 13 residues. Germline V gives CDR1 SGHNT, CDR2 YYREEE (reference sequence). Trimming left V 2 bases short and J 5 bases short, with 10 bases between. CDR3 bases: TGTGCCAGCAGCTTACAGGATGAGGAGACCCAGTACTTC. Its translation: CASSLQDEETQYF.

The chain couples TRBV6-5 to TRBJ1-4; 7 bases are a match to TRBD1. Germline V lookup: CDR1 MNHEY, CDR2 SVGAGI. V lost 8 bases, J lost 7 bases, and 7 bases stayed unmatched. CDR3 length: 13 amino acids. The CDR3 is CASGDRASEKLFF. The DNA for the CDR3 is TGTGCCAGCGGAGACAGGGCTAGTGAAAAACTGTTTTTT.

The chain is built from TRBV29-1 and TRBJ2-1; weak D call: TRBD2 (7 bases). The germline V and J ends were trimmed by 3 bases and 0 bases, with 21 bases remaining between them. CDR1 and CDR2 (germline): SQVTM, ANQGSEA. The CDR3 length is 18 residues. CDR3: CSVETQGGGPFSYNEQFF. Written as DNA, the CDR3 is TGCAGCGTTGAGACCCAAGGGGGGGGTCCCTTCTCCTACAATGAGCAGTTCTTC.

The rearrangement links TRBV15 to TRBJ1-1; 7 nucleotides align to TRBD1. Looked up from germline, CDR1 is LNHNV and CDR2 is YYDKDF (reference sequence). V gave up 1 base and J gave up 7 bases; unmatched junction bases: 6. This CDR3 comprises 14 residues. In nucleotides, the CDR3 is TGTGCCACCAGCAGAGGGGACAGTAGGAATGAAGCTTTCTTT. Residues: CATSRGDSRNEAFF.

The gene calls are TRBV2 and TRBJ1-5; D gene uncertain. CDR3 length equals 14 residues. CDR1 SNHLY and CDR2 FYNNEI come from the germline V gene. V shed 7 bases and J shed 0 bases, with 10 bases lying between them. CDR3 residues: CASTEIYSNQPQHF. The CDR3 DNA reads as TGTGCCAGCACGGAGATTTATAGCAATCAGCCCCAGCATTTT.

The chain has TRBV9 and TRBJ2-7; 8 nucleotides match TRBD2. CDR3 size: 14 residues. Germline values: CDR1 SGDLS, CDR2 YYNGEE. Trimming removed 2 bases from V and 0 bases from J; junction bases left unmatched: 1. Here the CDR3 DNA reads TGTGCCAGCAGCGTTGGACTAGCCTCCTACGAGCAGTACTTC. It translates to CASSVGLASYEQYF.

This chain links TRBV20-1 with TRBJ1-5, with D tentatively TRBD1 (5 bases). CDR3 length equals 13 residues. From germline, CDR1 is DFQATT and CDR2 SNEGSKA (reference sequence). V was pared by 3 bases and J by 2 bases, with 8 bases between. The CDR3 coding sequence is TGCAGTGCTAGTCCGACAGGCAATCAGCCCCAGCATTTT. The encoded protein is CSASPTGNQPQHF.

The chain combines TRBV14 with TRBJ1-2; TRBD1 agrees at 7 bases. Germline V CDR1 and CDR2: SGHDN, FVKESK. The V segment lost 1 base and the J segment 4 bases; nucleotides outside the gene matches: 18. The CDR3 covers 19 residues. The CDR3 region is CASSQAGGAPGTEIYGYTF. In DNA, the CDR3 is TGTGCCAGCAGCCAAGCGGGGGGGGCCCCCGGGACAGAAATCTATGGCTACACCTTC. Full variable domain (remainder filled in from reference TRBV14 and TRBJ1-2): EAGVTQFPSHSVIEKGQTVTLRCDPISGHDNLYWYRRVMGKEIKFLLHFVKESKQDESGMPNNRFLAERTGGTYSTLKVQPAELEDSGVYFCASSQAGGAPGTEIYGYTFGSGTRLTVV.

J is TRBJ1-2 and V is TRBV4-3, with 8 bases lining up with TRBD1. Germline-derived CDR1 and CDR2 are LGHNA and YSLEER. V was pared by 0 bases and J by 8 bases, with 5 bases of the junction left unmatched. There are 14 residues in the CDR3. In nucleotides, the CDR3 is TGCGCCAGCAGCCAAGAGTACGGGACAGGCGGCTACACCTTC. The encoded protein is CASSQEYGTGGYTF.

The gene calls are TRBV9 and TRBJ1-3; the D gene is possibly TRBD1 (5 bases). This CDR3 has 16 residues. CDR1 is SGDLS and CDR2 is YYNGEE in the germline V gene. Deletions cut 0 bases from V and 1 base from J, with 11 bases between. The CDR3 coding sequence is TGTGCCAGCAGCGTAGCTCCGGGGGAGTCTGGAAACACCATATATTTT. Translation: CASSVAPGESGNTIYF.

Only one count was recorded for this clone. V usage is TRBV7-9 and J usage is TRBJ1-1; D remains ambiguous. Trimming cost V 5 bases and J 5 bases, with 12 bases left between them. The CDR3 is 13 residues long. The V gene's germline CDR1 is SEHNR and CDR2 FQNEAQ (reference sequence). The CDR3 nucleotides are TGTGCCAGCAGCCCACTCAGCGGGACTGAAGCTTTCTTT. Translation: CASSPLSGTEAFF.

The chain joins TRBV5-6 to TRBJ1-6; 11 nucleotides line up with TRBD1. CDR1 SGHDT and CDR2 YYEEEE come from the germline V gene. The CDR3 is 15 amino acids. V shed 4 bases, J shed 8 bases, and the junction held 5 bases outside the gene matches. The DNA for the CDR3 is TGTGCCAGCAGCCCCGGACAGGGGGCCGATTCACCCCTCCACTTT. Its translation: CASSPGQGADSPLHF.

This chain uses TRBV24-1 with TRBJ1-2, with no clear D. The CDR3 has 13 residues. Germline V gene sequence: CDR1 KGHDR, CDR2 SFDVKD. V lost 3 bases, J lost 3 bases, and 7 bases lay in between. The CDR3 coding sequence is TGTGCCACCAGTGATCGGGAGGACTATGGCTACACCTTC. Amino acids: CATSDREDYGYTF.

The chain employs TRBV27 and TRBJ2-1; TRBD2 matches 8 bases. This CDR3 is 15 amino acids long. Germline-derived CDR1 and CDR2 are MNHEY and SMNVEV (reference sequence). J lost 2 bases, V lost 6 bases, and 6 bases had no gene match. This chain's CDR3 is CASREIGGAYNEQFF. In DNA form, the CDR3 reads TGTGCCAGCAGAGAAATCGGGGGGGCCTACAATGAGCAGTTCTTC.

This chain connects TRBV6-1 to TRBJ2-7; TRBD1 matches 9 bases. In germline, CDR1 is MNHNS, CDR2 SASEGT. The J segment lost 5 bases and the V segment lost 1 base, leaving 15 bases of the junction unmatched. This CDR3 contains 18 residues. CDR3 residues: CASSEVKGQGLPINEQYF. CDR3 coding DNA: TGTGCCAGCAGTGAAGTGAAGGGACAGGGACTTCCAATCAACGAGCAGTACTTC.

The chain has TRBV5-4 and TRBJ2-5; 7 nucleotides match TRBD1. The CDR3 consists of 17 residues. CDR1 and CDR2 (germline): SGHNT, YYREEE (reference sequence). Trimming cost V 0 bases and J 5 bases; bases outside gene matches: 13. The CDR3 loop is CASSLGALDRAGETQYF. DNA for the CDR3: TGTGCCAGCAGCTTGGGGGCCTTAGACAGGGCAGGGGAGACCCAGTACTTC.